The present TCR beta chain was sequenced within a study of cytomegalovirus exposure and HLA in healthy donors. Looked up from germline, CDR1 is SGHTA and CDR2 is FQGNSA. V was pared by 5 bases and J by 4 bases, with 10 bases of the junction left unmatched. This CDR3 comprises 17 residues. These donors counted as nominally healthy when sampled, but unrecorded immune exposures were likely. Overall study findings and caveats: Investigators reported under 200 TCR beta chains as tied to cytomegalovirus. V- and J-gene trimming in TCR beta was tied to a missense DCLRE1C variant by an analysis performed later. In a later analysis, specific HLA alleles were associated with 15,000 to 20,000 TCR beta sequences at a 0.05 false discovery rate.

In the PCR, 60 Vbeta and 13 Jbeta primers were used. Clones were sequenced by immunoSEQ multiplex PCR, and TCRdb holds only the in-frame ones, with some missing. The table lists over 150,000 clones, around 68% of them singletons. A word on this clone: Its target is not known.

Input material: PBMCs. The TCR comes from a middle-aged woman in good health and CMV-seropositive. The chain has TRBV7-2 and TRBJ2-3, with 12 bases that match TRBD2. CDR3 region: CASSLKASGGAADTQYF. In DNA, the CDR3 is TGTGCCAGCAGCCTTAAGGCTAGCGGGGGGGCGGCAGATACGCAGTATTTT.